The T cell receptor (beta chain) under discussion was sequenced for a study of blood T cell repertoires in COVID-19. Study background: Collection of acute and convalescent COVID-19 samples took place in the United States, Italy and Spain. PBMCs, B-cell-depleted T cells, or T cells provided the cDNA or gDNA that made up the material.

In the authors' workflow: Quantification of nucleated cells was approximated via reference gene primer amplification. The table came from immunoSEQ multiplex PCR; TCRdb's copy has only in-frame clones and leaves some out. From that table come the V and J calls and clone size; the DNA was used to work out D and trimming. The table includes roughly 100,000 clones, roughly 87% detected once. The CDR3 extends over 20 amino acids. CDR1 and CDR2 (germline): SGHDN, FVKESK. V shed 1 base, J shed 10 bases, and the junction held 19 bases outside the gene matches. This TCR came from a human donor in a cohort sampled during active COVID-19. The rearrangement links TRBV14 to TRBJ2-1, with 13 bases fitting TRBD2. Specimen: peripheral blood. The CDR3 protein is CASSQGAGGRGLAGFSEQFF. The CDR3 DNA follows: TGTGCCAGCAGCCAAGGCGCAGGGGGACGGGGACTAGCGGGATTTTCAGAGCAGTTCTTC.